This T cell receptor beta chain comes out of a study of OX40 agonist ivuxolimab in advanced cancers. Notes on this clone: Its antigen is unidentified.

General study results and limits: CD4+ T cells averaged fewer expanded clones than CD8+ T cells.

Patients who had autoimmune disease history or got systemic immunosuppression were left out. The data were produced by immunoSEQ multiplex PCR, yet TCRdb's version contains in-frame clones alone and is incomplete. The data contain approximately 68,000 clones, approximately 90% of them singletons. This clonotype originated in an adult with an advanced solid tumor such as melanoma, head and neck, liver or kidney cancer. Sequencing was performed on CD4+ or CD8+ T cells sorted from blood, taken in a trial of the OX40 agonist ivuxolimab.

The CDR3 sequence is CASSYNRGGGTGELFF. The CDR3 DNA is TGTGCCAGCAGTTACAACAGGGGAGGAGGCACCGGGGAGCTGTTTTTT. The rearrangement links TRBV7-9 to TRBJ2-2, with D perhaps matching TRBD1 (7 bases). The V gene's germline CDR1 is SEHNR and CDR2 FQNEAQ (reference sequence). The V gene lost 6 bases and the J gene lost 4 bases, with 18 bases spanning the gap. The CDR3 totals 16 residues.